This T cell receptor beta chain stems from a study of kidney transplant recipient with SARS-CoV-2 infection. TCRdb processed the reads anew with MiXCR; each CDR3 protein has one entry. The sample consists of approximately 240,000 distinct CDR3 sequences, 25% to 30% of them appearing once. The starting material was a blood sample, obtained at baseline and on day 111 from a kidney transplant recipient. The source is a male patient in his 30s who had COVID-19 and was a kidney transplant recipient. T cells may partly derive from the graft donor.

The CDR3 nucleotides are TGTGCCAGCAGTTCGACTAGCGAGGATGAGCAGTTCTTC. Translation gives CASSSTSEDEQFF. This chain connects TRBV27 to TRBJ2-1; 8 positions match TRBD2. Per the germline V gene, CDR1 is MNHEY and CDR2 is SMNVEV (reference sequence). The CDR3 contains 13 residues. Losses at the gene ends were 4 bases for V and 8 bases for J; bases not matched to a gene: 4.